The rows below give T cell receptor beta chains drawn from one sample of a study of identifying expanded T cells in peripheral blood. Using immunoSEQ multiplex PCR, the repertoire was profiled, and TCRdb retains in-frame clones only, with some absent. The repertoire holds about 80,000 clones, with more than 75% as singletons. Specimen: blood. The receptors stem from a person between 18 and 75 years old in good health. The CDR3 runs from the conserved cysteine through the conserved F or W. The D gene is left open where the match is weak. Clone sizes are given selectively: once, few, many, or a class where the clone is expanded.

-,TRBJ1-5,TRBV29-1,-,TGCAGCGTCGCGGTGGGGGGGCAGCAGCCCCAGCATTTT,CSVAVGGQQPQHF
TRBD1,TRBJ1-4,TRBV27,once,TGTGCCAGCAGTACGACAGGGCTGGAACTGTTTTTT,CASSTTGLELFF
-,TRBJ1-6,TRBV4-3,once,TGCGCCAGCAGCCAACGGGGACTCCTGAGCTCCTATAATTCACCCCTCCACTTT,CASSQRGLLSSYNSPLHF
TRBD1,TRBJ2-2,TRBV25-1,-,TGTGCCAGCAATGAGAGGACAGGGGGCTCCGGGGAGCTGTTTTTT,CASNERTGGSGELFF
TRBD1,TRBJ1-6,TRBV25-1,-,TGTGCCAGCACGGACAGGTACGGTGAGGCCCTCCACTTT,CASTDRYGEALHF
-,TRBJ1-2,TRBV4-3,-,TGCGCCAGCAGCCGAAATCAGGGTAATGGCTACACCTTC,CASSRNQGNGYTF
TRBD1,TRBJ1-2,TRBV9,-,TGTGCCAGCAGCGGAGGACAGGGCTATGGCTACACCTTC,CASSGGQGYGYTF
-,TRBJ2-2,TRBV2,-,TGTGCCAGCAGATGGTTGGGGGGAACCGGGGAGCTGTTTTTT,CASRWLGGTGELFF
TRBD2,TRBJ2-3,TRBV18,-,TGTGCCAGCTCACTCGGGGGGAGCACAGATACGCAGTATTTT,CASSLGGSTDTQYF
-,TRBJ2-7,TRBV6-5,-,TGTGCCAGCAGTTCGTTGGACGGTTACTCCTACGAGCAGTACTTC,CASSSLDGYSYEQYF
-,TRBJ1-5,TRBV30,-,TGTGCCTGGAGTGTATCCCCGGGGACAATGTTCGGTCAGCCCCAGCATTTT,CAWSVSPGTMFGQPQHF
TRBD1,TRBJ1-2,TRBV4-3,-,TGCGCCAGCAGCCAGGACAGGGCTCGTAACTATGGCTACACCTTC,CASSQDRARNYGYTF
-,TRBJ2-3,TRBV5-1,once,TGCGCCAGCGCCATTCTATGGGGCCCTAGCACAGATACGCAGTATTTT,CASAILWGPSTDTQYF
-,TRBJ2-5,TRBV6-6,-,TGTGCCAGCAGTTACTCCCGCGAGACCCAGTACTTC,CASSYSRETQYF
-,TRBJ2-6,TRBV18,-,TGTGCCAGCTCACCACCTGGGGCCAACGTCCTGACTTTC,CASSPPGANVLTF
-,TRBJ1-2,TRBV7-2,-,TGTGCCAGCAGCTTAAACATCTATGGCTACACCTTC,CASSLNIYGYTF
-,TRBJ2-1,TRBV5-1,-,TGCGCCAGCAGCCCCCTTGGTTACCTCTGGAACTACAATGAGCAGTTCTTC,CASSPLGYLWNYNEQFF
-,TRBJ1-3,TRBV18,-,TGTGCCAGCTCACCAGCCGGGGCTGGAAACACCATATATTTT,CASSPAGAGNTIYF
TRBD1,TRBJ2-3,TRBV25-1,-,TGTGCCAGCAGTGCCACCGGGACAGGGCCCACAGATACGCAGTATTTT,CASSATGTGPTDTQYF
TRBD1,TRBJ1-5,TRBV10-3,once,TGTGCCATCAGTGGGGACAGGGGAAGCAATCAGCCCCAGCATTTT,CAISGDRGSNQPQHF
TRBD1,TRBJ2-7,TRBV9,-,TGTGCCAGCAGCGTTGGGACAGGGCCCTACGAGCAGTACTTC,CASSVGTGPYEQYF
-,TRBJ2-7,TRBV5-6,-,TGTGCCAGCAGCGGGGCCCGTGGGACGGAGCTATACGAGCAGTACTTC,CASSGARGTELYEQYF
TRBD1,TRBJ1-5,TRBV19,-,TGTGCCAGCCGACCGTGGGGACAGGGGAATCAGCCCCAGCATTTT,CASRPWGQGNQPQHF
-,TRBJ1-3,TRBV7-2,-,TGTGCCAGCAGCCCCCGGGCTGTCAACACCATATATTTT,CASSPRAVNTIYF
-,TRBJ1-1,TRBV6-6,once,TGTGCCAGCAGTTACACTGAAGCTTTCTTT,CASSYTEAFF
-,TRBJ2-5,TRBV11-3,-,TGTGCCAGCAGCTTAACCGACGGGGGGCGCACCCAGTACTTC,CASSLTDGGRTQYF
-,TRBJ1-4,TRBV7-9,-,TGTGCCAGCAGCCCCATGGAGCCCGGTAATGAAAAACTGTTTTTT,CASSPMEPGNEKLFF
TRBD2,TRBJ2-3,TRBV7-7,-,TGTGCCAGCAGCCCCGGGACTAGGTCTACGCAGTATTTT,CASSPGTRSTQYF
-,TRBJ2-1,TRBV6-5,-,TGTGCCAGCAGCGACAGTACCGGGGGAATTGAGCAGTTCTTC,CASSDSTGGIEQFF
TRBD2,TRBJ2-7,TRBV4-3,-,TGCGCCAGCAGCCAAGATATGGCGGGGGGGACCTACGAGCAGTACTTC,CASSQDMAGGTYEQYF
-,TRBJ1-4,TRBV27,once,TGTGCCAGCAGTTCCTATTCGGGGGGCCCAAATGAAAAACTGTTTTTT,CASSSYSGGPNEKLFF
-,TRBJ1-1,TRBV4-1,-,TGCGCCAGCAGCCCGGAAGGGGGAAGGGGGGCTTTCTTT,CASSPEGGRGAFF
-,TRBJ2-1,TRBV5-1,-,TGCGCCAGCAGGGTCTCCTACAATGAGCAGTTCTTC,CASRVSYNEQFF
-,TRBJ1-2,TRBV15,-,TGTGCCACCAGCAGAGAACCACAGAAGAACTATGGCTACACCTTC,CATSREPQKNYGYTF
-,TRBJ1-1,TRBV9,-,TGTGCCAGCAGCGTATATGACCAGAACACTGAAGCTTTCTTT,CASSVYDQNTEAFF
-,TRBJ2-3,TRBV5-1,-,TGCGCCAGCAGCTTGGGCGGCGGGGGCACAGATACGCAGTATTTT,CASSLGGGGTDTQYF
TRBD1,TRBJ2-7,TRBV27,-,TGTGCCAGCAGTTTTTCGGGACAGGGGGCCTACGAGCAGTACTTC,CASSFSGQGAYEQYF
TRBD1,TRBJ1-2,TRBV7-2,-,TGTGCCAGCAGCACGGGACAGGCCCTTAACTATGGCTACACCTTC,CASSTGQALNYGYTF
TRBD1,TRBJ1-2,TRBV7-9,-,TGTGCCAGCAGCCCCCCGACAGGGAAAGGCTATGGCTACACCTTC,CASSPPTGKGYGYTF
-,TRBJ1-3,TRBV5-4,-,TGTGCCAGCAGCTGGGGTCTGATGGGAAACACCATATATTTT,CASSWGLMGNTIYF
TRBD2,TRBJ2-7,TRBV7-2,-,TGTGCCAGCAGCTGGACTAGCGGGGGGCATCCCTCCTACGAGCAGTACTTC,CASSWTSGGHPSYEQYF
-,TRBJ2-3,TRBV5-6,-,TGTGCCAGCAGCCCAACAGGAGGAGATACGCAGTATTTT,CASSPTGGDTQYF
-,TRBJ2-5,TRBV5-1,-,TGCGCCAGCAGCTTGGACCAGCTGGGCGAGACCCAGTACTTC,CASSLDQLGETQYF
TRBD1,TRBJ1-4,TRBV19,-,TGTGCCAGTAGTTTAGGGACAGTCGAAAAACTGTTTTTT,CASSLGTVEKLFF
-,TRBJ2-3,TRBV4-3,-,TGCGCCAGCAGCCGAGTGTCGGCCCCAGATACGCAGTATTTT,CASSRVSAPDTQYF
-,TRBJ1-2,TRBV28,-,TGTGCCAGCAGTTTTAGAAACCAGGGAGGTGGCTACACCTTC,CASSFRNQGGGYTF
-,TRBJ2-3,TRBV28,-,TGTGCCAGCAGCAGAGGAACAGATACGCAGTATTTT,CASSRGTDTQYF
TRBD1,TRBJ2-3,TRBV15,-,TGTGCCACCCTCGACGGACAGGGCACAGATACGCAGTATTTT,CATLDGQGTDTQYF
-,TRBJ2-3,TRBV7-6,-,TGTGCCAGCAGCTTATCTCCCTCAGGGGCAGATACGCAGTATTTT,CASSLSPSGADTQYF
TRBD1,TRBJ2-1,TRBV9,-,TGTGCCAGCAGCGGGACCGGGACAGGGCACTTCTTTTCCTACAATGAGCAGTTCTTC,CASSGTGTGHFFSYNEQFF
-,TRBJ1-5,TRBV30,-,TGTGCCTGGAGTAAACGACAGGCCTACAATCAGCCCCAGCATTTT,CAWSKRQAYNQPQHF
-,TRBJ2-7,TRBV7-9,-,TGTGCCAGCAGCTTACGGGGAGCGACGTCCGGGGGATCCTACGAGCAGTACTTC,CASSLRGATSGGSYEQYF
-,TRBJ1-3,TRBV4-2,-,TGTGCCAGCAGCCGAACAGGGAGCGGGATTGACTCTGGAAACACCATATATTTT,CASSRTGSGIDSGNTIYF
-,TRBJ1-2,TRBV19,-,TGTGCCAGTAGTATAGTCCAGGGGTCTGGCTACACCTTC,CASSIVQGSGYTF
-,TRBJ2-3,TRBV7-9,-,TGTGCCAGCAGCTCGGACTTTACTAGCACAGATACGCAGTATTTT,CASSSDFTSTDTQYF
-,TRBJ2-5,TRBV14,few,TGTGCCAGCAGCCTAAGGTGGAAAGAGACCCAGTACTTC,CASSLRWKETQYF
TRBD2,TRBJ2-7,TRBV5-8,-,TGTGCCAGCAGCTTTCGGGCGGGGGGCCCCGAGGAGTACTTC,CASSFRAGGPEEYF